These 19 T cell receptor beta chains share one sample of origin, sequenced in a study of regulatory T cells in long-lasting Graves disease. Time point in this sample: newly diagnosed GD, antithyroid drugs for less than 3 months. PBMCs were the source of the RNA used for TCR sequencing. According to the study, TCR beta libraries were built with iRepertoire HTBI primers and CDR3-region Arm-PCR. MiXCR, run by TCRdb on the multiplex PCR reads, gives a single entry per CDR3 protein. The sample lists around 450,000 distinct CDR3 sequences; under 20% were seen once. The same specimen was also included in a second study, on T cells in Graves' hyperthyroidism and ophthalmopathy.

The specimen was peripheral blood mononuclear cells (PBMCs), collected at new diagnosis, from a patient treated with antithyroid drugs. Receptors originate from a man aged 35 to 55 with Graves disease.

At least ten counts were recorded for this clonotype. This chain uses TRBV28 with TRBJ2-2; TRBD1 might be the D (6 bases). Trimming took 5 bases from V and 4 from J, leaving 17 bases between them. The CDR3 has 16 residues. The germline V gene has CDR1 MDHEN and CDR2 SYDVKM. The CDR3 nucleotides are TGTGCCAGCAGTCCCCGGACAGTACGGGGCACCGGGGAGCTGTTTTTT. This gives the protein CASSPRTVRGTGELFF.

This clonotype was picked up many times. The chain combines TRBV5-6 with TRBJ2-1; 8 bases align to TRBD2. Germline trimming cut 4 bases from V and 8 bases from J; bases unmatched to any gene: 5. Germline CDR1 is SGHDT and CDR2 is YYEEEE. The CDR3 is 13 residues long. For the CDR3, the DNA is TGTGCCAGCAGCAGGACTAGCAGCTATGAGCAGTTCTTC. It translates to CASSRTSSYEQFF.

Notes on this clonotype: The junction differs from germline at one of its ends, possibly a read error. The rearrangement joins TRBV5-1 to TRBJ2-1; D unresolved. The tail of the sequence fits TRBJ2-3 better, so the J call may be wrong. There are 15 residues in the CDR3. Germline V gene lookup returns CDR1 SGHRS and CDR2 YFSETQ. DNA of the CDR3: TGCGCCAGCAGTTTGGCGAGGCCCCCACAAGATGCGCAGTATTTT. Translated, it gives CASSLARPPQDAQYF.

This clonotype was observed many times. The chain recombines TRBV2 with TRBJ2-2; 8 bases are a match to TRBD2. Trimming removed 3 bases from V and 4 bases from J; junction bases left unmatched: 4. CDR3 length: 15 residues. Per germline, CDR1 SNHLY and CDR2 FYNNEI. The CDR3 spells CASSDGLAGTGELFF. In DNA form, the CDR3 reads TGTGCCAGCAGTGACGGTCTAGCGGGCACCGGGGAGCTGTTTTTT.

There are many counts of this clonotype. The rearrangement joins TRBV2 to TRBJ2-6, with a weak D call TRBD1 (6 bases). The CDR3 runs 15 residues. The V gene lost 4 bases and the J gene lost 2 bases, with 9 bases spanning the gap. The V gene's germline CDR1 is SNHLY and CDR2 FYNNEI. The DNA of the CDR3 is TGTGCCAGCAGTGTCTGGGGGCCTGGGGCCAACGTCCTGACTTTC. It yields the protein CASSVWGPGANVLTF. Variable domain in full (rest from reference TRBV2 and TRBJ2-6): EPEVTQTPSHQVTQMGQEVILRCVPISNHLYFYWYRQILGQKVEFLVSFYNNEISEKSEIFDDQFSVERPDGSNFTLKIRSTKLEDSAMYFCASSVWGPGANVLTFGAGSRLTVL.

This clonotype was observed at least ten times. The chain joins TRBV7-6 to TRBJ2-5, with 8 nucleotides matching TRBD1. V lost 3 bases, J lost 2 bases, and 2 bases stayed unmatched. Germline V gives CDR1 SGHVS, CDR2 FNYEAQ. The CDR3 spans 14 residues. This CDR3 reads CASSLGTGQETQYF. The CDR3 DNA reads TGTGCCAGCAGCTTGGGGACAGGTCAAGAGACCCAGTACTTC.

In this sample, this clonotype turned up a few times. The V call is TRBV20-1, the J call TRBJ2-7; 7 bases fit TRBD2. The CDR3 has 14 residues. CDR1 is DFQATT and CDR2 is SNEGSKA in the germline V gene (reference sequence). After removal of 6 bases from V and 0 bases from J, the junction contained 8 bases not matched to a gene. The CDR3 here is CSALAGHSSYEQYF. For the CDR3, the DNA is TGCAGTGCCTTAGCGGGCCATAGCTCCTACGAGCAGTACTTC.

This clonotype came up many times. The junction and the germline gene differ at one end; a read error may be behind it. This sequence joins TRBV5-1 and TRBJ2-1, with 10 bases that match TRBD2. Germline values: CDR1 SGHRS, CDR2 YFSETQ. The CDR3 consists of 17 residues. CDR3 loop: CASSLAASGRLYNEQFF. The CDR3 DNA follows: TGTGCCAGCAGCTTGGCGGCTAGCGGGAGACTCTACAATGAGCAGTTCTTC.

The J gene is TRBJ1-1, the V gene TRBV5-1; D perhaps matches TRBD1 (5 bases). CDR1 and CDR2 (germline): SGHRS, YFSETQ. The CDR3 has 13 amino acids. Trimming cost V 4 bases and J 1 base, with 8 bases left between them. In DNA form, the CDR3 reads TGCGCCAGCAGCGTGACAGAGAACACTGAAGCTTTCTTT. Translating gives CASSVTENTEAFF.

This chain joins TRBV28 and TRBJ2-4, with D possibly matching TRBD1 (6 bases). The CDR3 loop spans 15 amino acids. With 6 bases removed from V and 0 bases from J, the gap between germline ends came to 12 bases. Germline values: CDR1 MDHEN, CDR2 SYDVKM. The DNA of the CDR3 is TGTGCCAGCAGCCCGGGACATTTAGCCAAAAACATTCAGTACTTC. Protein product: CASSPGHLAKNIQYF.

This clonotype was seen repeatedly, ten times or more. V gene TRBV30 combines with J gene TRBJ2-7, with D unresolved. V was cut by 0 bases and J by 6 bases, with 6 bases left in between. The CDR3 spans 11 residues. CDR1 is GTSNPN, CDR2 SVGIG, per germline (reference sequence). The CDR3 here is CAWSVNLEQYF. The CDR3 DNA sequence: TGTGCCTGGAGTGTAAATCTCGAGCAGTACTTC. Full variable domain (rest looked up from reference TRBV30 and TRBJ2-7): SQTIHQWPATLVQPVGSPLSLECTVEGTSNPNLYWYRQAAGRGLQLLFYSVGIGQISSEVPQNLSASRPQDRQFILSSKKLLLSDSGFYLCAWSVNLEQYFGPGTRLTVT.

About this clonotype itself: At one boundary the junction diverges from the germline segment, which might be a read error. The chain recombines TRBV7-2 with TRBJ2-4; D uncertain. CDR1 SGHTA and CDR2 FQGNSA come from the germline V gene. There are 20 residues in the CDR3. CDR3 protein: CASSLALESSKAIAKNIQHF. CDR3 sequence (DNA): TGTGCCAGCAGCTTAGCGTTGGAAAGTAGCAAGGCAATAGCCAAAAACATTCAGCACTTC.

This clonotype was observed many times. V gene TRBV2 combines with J gene TRBJ1-2; possible D gene TRBD1, 6 bases. There are 13 residues in the CDR3. Per the germline V gene, CDR1 is SNHLY and CDR2 is FYNNEI. V was cut by 3 bases and J by 4 bases, with 9 bases left in between. The CDR3 is CASSDRGLYGYTF. CDR3 nucleotide sequence: TGTGCCAGCAGTGACCGGGGGCTCTATGGCTACACCTTC.

This clonotype was observed at least ten times. The chain employs TRBV2 and TRBJ2-1, with TRBD1 matching over 12 bases. Germline CDR1 reads SNHLY; CDR2 reads FYNNEI. V shed 1 base and J 8 bases; nucleotides not matched to a gene: 9. The CDR3 contains 17 residues. CDR3 nucleotide sequence: TGTGCCAGCAGTGAAGATGGGGGGACAGGGGGCGTAGATGAGCAGTTCTTC. Translating gives CASSEDGGTGGVDEQFF.

This clonotype has a handful of counts. This rearrangement joins TRBV12-3 or TRBV12-4 to TRBJ1-2, with TRBD1 matching 7 bases. V lost 4 bases, J lost 4 bases, and 9 bases stayed unmatched. The CDR3 consists of 15 residues. This CDR3 is CASSSRQGGTYGYTF. CDR3 bases: TGTGCCAGCAGTTCGAGACAGGGAGGTACCTATGGCTACACCTTC.

A few counts support this clonotype. The V call is TRBV5-1, the J call TRBJ2-7; D not resolved. Germline V lookup: CDR1 SGHRS, CDR2 YFSETQ. V gave up 4 bases and J gave up 6 bases, with 20 bases separating them. The CDR3 loop spans 15 amino acids. The CDR3 bases are TGCGCCAGCAGCCCACTTACCACCGGGCCCCGCGAGCAGTACTTC. Translating it yields CASSPLTTGPREQYF.

The V gene is TRBV9, the J gene TRBJ2-1, with D perhaps TRBD2 (6 bases). CDR3 size: 15 residues. Germline-derived CDR1 and CDR2 are SGDLS and YYNGEE. The V end was cut by 0 bases, the J end by 1 base, with 8 bases between. The CDR3 here is CASSVARGSYNEQFF. The CDR3 coding sequence is TGTGCCAGCAGCGTAGCCCGGGGGTCCTACAATGAGCAGTTCTTC.

This clonotype occurred many times. The chain employs TRBV7-9 and TRBJ2-2, with D perhaps matching TRBD1 (7 bases). CDR1 and CDR2 (germline): SEHNR, FQNEAQ (reference sequence). The CDR3 loop spans 15 amino acids. The germline V and J ends were trimmed by 2 bases and 4 bases, with 11 bases remaining between them. CDR3 sequence: CASSLPGGGTGELFF. The CDR3 bases are TGTGCCAGCAGCTTACCAGGGGGAGGCACCGGGGAGCTGTTTTTT. Complete variable domain (other parts from reference TRBV7-9 and TRBJ2-2): DTGVSQNPRHKITKRGQNVTFRCDPISEHNRLYWYRQTLGQGPEFLTYFQNEAQLEKSRLLSDRFSAERPKGSFSTLEIQRTEQGDSAMYLCASSLPGGGTGELFFGEGSRLTVL.

This clonotype was picked up a small number of times. This chain links TRBV7-2 with TRBJ1-2; D is unresolved. V shed 4 bases and J shed 7 bases, with 13 bases lying between them. CDR3 length: 13 residues. CDR1 and CDR2 (germline): SGHTA, FQGNSA. CDR3 sequence reads: CASSSRTAAGYTF. The CDR3 DNA reads TGTGCCAGCAGCTCACGAACAGCGGCTGGCTACACCTTC.